The T cell receptor beta chain described here comes from a study of PD-1 blockade in classical Hodgkin lymphoma. Study-wide points: Repertoire differences lack defined causes, possibly disease activity or prior therapy. Baseline TCR diversity was reportedly lower in newly diagnosed patients than in healthy donors. It was reported as lower still in relapsed/refractory patients. Baseline diversity resembling that of newly diagnosed patients was seen in complete responders. A significant rise in TCR diversity was seen by C4D1 for CD4+ cells but not for CD8+ cells.

A word on this clone: What it binds is not known.

Sequencing used immunoSEQ multiplex PCR; TCRdb keeps in-frame clones, though not all of them. The table records 14,000 to 15,000 clones, about 61% of them present only once. Brentuximab vedotin exposure varied, and every patient relapsed after autologous stem cell transplantation. The sample was peripheral blood mononuclear cells (PBMCs), taken at baseline. The sequence derives from a human donor with classical Hodgkin lymphoma.

CDR3 sequence reads: CASSPAGGLNTEAFF. The CDR3 DNA sequence: TGTGCCAGCAGTCCAGCGGGGGGGTTAAACACTGAAGCTTTCTTT. The rearrangement joins TRBV28 to TRBJ1-1, with TRBD1 as a possible D gene (5 bases). Germline V gene data show CDR1 as MDHEN and CDR2 as SYDVKM. Trimming removed 5 bases from V and 2 bases from J, with 15 bases in between. The CDR3 covers 15 residues.